Below are 25 T cell receptor beta chains sequenced from a single sample in a study of CD8+CD57+ T cells in acquired aplastic anemia (dated by TCRdb to 2017 to 2018). Sequencing used an Illumina HiSeq 2000. Genomic DNA served as template for TCR beta VDJ combination and CDR3 sequence profiling. In-frame beta chains were kept once TCRdb had trimmed the public reads at Q25 with fastp and called clones with MiXCR. Entries are consolidated by CDR3 protein sequence, retaining the most common genes and DNA. The table for this sample lists about 150,000 distinct CDR3 sequences; over 50% of them were counted only once. Roughly 12% of the sample lies in the top ten. The patients picked for sequencing were ones in whom flow cytometry had shown an expansion of CD8+CD57+ cells. Sequencing was performed on sorted CD4+, CD8+, or CD8+CD57+ T cells (not recorded which) from PBMCs. The source is a human donor with aplastic anemia.

This clonotype has at least ten counts. This chain joins TRBV4-1 and TRBJ2-7; 8 bases are shared with TRBD2. The length of the CDR3 is 15 residues. Trimming cost V 0 bases and J 3 bases; bases outside gene matches: 4. Germline CDR1 is MGHRA and CDR2 is YSYEKL. The CDR3 loop reads CASSQDPAGGYEQYF. CDR3 coding DNA: TGCGCCAGCAGCCAAGATCCGGCGGGGGGCTACGAGCAGTACTTC.

Here the CDR3 DNA reads TGTGCCAGCAGTACCGGGACAGGGCTGAACTACGAGCAGTACTTC. Translation: CASSTGTGLNYEQYF. The V gene is TRBV12-3 or TRBV12-4, the J gene TRBJ2-7; 9 nucleotides align to TRBD1. Trimming cost V 5 bases and J 3 bases; bases outside gene matches: 8. The CDR3 is made up of 15 amino acids.

A remark on this clonotype: One end of the junction is discordant with germline, which a read error may explain. The V gene is TRBV7-2, the J gene TRBJ1-5; D uncertain. Germline V gene sequence: CDR1 SGHTA, CDR2 FQGNSA. The CDR3 is 15 residues long. DNA for the CDR3: TGTGCTAGCAGCCCCCAGTCAGGTCTCGGTCAGCCCCAGCATTTT. Its protein is CASSPQSGLGQPQHF.

V usage is TRBV14 and J usage is TRBJ2-7; TRBD1 matches at 9 bases. The trim removed 2 bases at V and 3 bases at J, leaving 2 bases unmatched. Per germline, CDR1 SGHDN and CDR2 FVKESK. The CDR3 sequence is 14 residues long. CDR3 DNA sequence: TGTGCCAGCAGCCAACAGACAGGGGGCTACGAGCAGTACTTC. Its protein product is CASSQQTGGYEQYF.

This clonotype was detected only once. This chain joins TRBV10-3 and TRBJ1-2; TRBD1 matches 7 bases. The V gene end was trimmed by 7 bases and the J gene end by 4 bases; junction bases not matched to a gene: 15. Germline lookup yields CDR1 ENHRY and CDR2 SYGVKD. The CDR3 has 16 residues. The CDR3 here is CAINAAHSGQTYGYTF. The DNA for the CDR3 is TGTGCCATCAATGCGGCGCATTCGGGACAGACCTATGGCTACACCTTC.

The chain combines TRBV20-1 with TRBJ2-1, with 9 bases matching TRBD2. V lost 3 bases, J lost 2 bases, and 5 bases stayed unmatched. CDR3 length equals 15 residues. Germline CDR1 DFQATT, CDR2 SNEGSKA (reference sequence). CDR3 in DNA: TGCAGTGCTAGCCTAGCGGGAACGCCCTACAATGAGCAGTTCTTC. This sequence encodes CSASLAGTPYNEQFF.

V usage is TRBV20-1 and J usage is TRBJ2-5; weak D call: TRBD2 (5 bases). The V gene's germline CDR1 is DFQATT and CDR2 SNEGSKA (reference sequence). The CDR3 is made up of 13 amino acids. The V gene lost 4 bases and the J gene lost 1 base, with 10 bases spanning the gap. The CDR3 sequence: CSAIGGLQETQYF. The DNA for the CDR3 is TGCAGTGCTATTGGAGGCCTCCAAGAGACCCAGTACTTC.

V and J are TRBV7-9 and TRBJ2-3; D gene unclear. The CDR3 consists of 14 residues. Deletions cut 2 bases from V and 6 bases from J, with 12 bases between. The germline V gene has CDR1 SEHNR and CDR2 FQNEAQ (reference sequence). In DNA form, the CDR3 reads TGTGCCAGCAGCTTATTTGGCGACGTGGATACGCAGTATTTT. This encodes CASSLFGDVDTQYF.

The gene calls are TRBV20-1 and TRBJ2-1; 7 bases are a match to TRBD2. With 4 bases clipped from V and 3 bases from J, the junction kept 15 bases outside the gene matches. CDR3 length equals 17 residues. Germline V gene lookup returns CDR1 DFQATT and CDR2 SNEGSKA (reference sequence). The CDR3 here is CSATRPGRRENYNEQFF. The CDR3 DNA sequence: TGCAGTGCTACACGACCAGGGAGGCGGGAGAACTACAATGAGCAGTTCTTC.

This clonotype was observed a handful of times. The genes are TRBV10-2 and TRBJ1-5; possibly TRBD1 for D (6 bases). The CDR3 length is 15 residues. The V end lost 1 base, the J end lost 1 base, and 8 bases lay between the germline ends. CDR1 is WSHSY and CDR2 is SAAADI in the germline V gene. The CDR3 protein is CASSEWTASNQPQHF. The CDR3 DNA reads TGCGCCAGCAGTGAGTGGACAGCGAGCAATCAGCCCCAGCATTTT.

This chain connects TRBV10-2 to TRBJ1-1; TRBD1 aligns across 8 bases. The J segment lost 0 bases and the V segment lost 8 bases, leaving 5 bases of the junction unmatched. Germline loops: CDR1 WSHSY, CDR2 SAAADI. The CDR3 spans 14 residues. The CDR3 loop reads CASGTGSMNTEAFF. CDR3 DNA sequence: TGCGCCAGCGGGACAGGTTCTATGAACACTGAAGCTTTCTTT.

As for this clonotype: Compared with germline, one end of the junction differs, possibly owing to a read error. The genes are TRBV27 and TRBJ2-7; D perhaps matches TRBD2 (6 bases). Germline-derived CDR1 and CDR2 are MNHEY and SMNVEV (reference sequence). The CDR3 length is 13 residues. The CDR3 nucleotides are TGTGCCAGCAGTCCGGGACTCAGCTACGAGCAGCACTTC. It encodes CASSPGLSYEQHF.

The DNA of the CDR3 is TGTGCCACCAGCAGAGATCAAGCAGCTCAGTACTTC. Its translation is CATSRDQAAQYF. This chain uses TRBV15 with TRBJ2-5; D gene unclear. The CDR3 has 12 residues. Looked up from germline, CDR1 is LNHNV and CDR2 is YYDKDF (reference sequence). Trimming removed 0 bases from V and 11 bases from J, with 10 bases in between.

V gene TRBV15 combines with J gene TRBJ2-7; 12 bases line up with TRBD2. J gave up 4 bases and V 3 bases, and 4 bases lay outside the gene matches. The CDR3 consists of 15 residues. Germline V lookup: CDR1 LNHNV, CDR2 YYDKDF (reference sequence). CDR3 residues: CATSSWTSGVYEQYF. The CDR3 DNA sequence: TGTGCCACCAGCAGCTGGACTAGCGGGGTGTACGAGCAGTACTTC.

This sequence joins TRBV29-1 and TRBJ2-7, with 8 bases aligning to TRBD2. V lost 3 bases, J lost 5 bases, and 6 bases stayed unmatched. Germline V gene lookup returns CDR1 SQVTM and CDR2 ANQGSEA. The CDR3 has 13 residues. This chain's CDR3 is CSVDGGVRNEQYF. The CDR3 DNA reads as TGCAGCGTTGACGGGGGGGTTCGGAACGAGCAGTACTTC.

This chain links TRBV7-3 with TRBJ2-3; weak D call: TRBD2 (6 bases). The germline V and J ends were trimmed by 5 bases and 2 bases, with 11 bases remaining between them. The CDR3 sequence is 14 residues long. Looked up from germline, CDR1 is SGHTA and CDR2 is FQGTGA. The CDR3 loop reads CASSLRDFTDTQYF. CDR3 nucleotides: TGTGCCAGCAGCCTCCGGGACTTCACAGATACGCAGTATTTT.

About this clonotype itself: A read error may produce the germline difference seen at one junction end. The chain recombines TRBV19 with TRBJ1-5; 7 bases match TRBD1. The CDR3 length is 14 residues. Germline V gene sequence: CDR1 LNHDA, CDR2 SQIVND (reference sequence). The CDR3 sequence is CASRQTGRNQPQHF. In nucleotides, the CDR3 is TGTGCAAGTAGACAGACAGGGAGGAATCAGCCCCAGCATTTT.

This clonotype was seen at least ten times. V is TRBV5-8 and J is TRBJ2-3; tentatively, D is TRBD1 (6 bases). V was pared by 3 bases and J by 0 bases, with 11 bases between. The CDR3 is 15 residues long. CDR1 is SGHTS and CDR2 is YDEGEE in the germline V gene. The CDR3 protein is CASSSLDSSTDTQYF. CDR3 DNA sequence: TGTGCCAGCAGCTCCCTGGACAGTAGCACAGATACGCAGTATTTT.

The chain carries TRBV2 and TRBJ1-2, with D hard to call. Trimming pared 6 bases from V and 2 bases from J, leaving 13 bases between. Germline V gives CDR1 SNHLY, CDR2 FYNNEI. This CDR3 is 14 amino acids long. CDR3 DNA sequence: TGTGCCAGCAGACAAGGGTTGCTCAACTATGGCTACACCTTC. It codes for CASRQGLLNYGYTF.

This clonotype was recorded at least ten times. The rearrangement uses TRBV5-1 and TRBJ2-1, with TRBD2 as a possible D gene (6 bases). This CDR3 has 15 residues. Germline V gives CDR1 SGHRS, CDR2 YFSETQ. Trimming pared 3 bases from V and 8 bases from J, leaving 18 bases between. CDR3 residues: CASSSLAMEGDEQFF. CDR3 DNA: TGCGCCAGCAGCTCCCTAGCTATGGAGGGCGATGAGCAGTTCTTC.

The chain joins TRBV7-9 to TRBJ2-3, with unresolved D. There are 14 residues in the CDR3. V dropped 1 base and J dropped 6 bases, with 11 bases sitting between them. Looked up from germline, CDR1 is SEHNR and CDR2 is FQNEAQ (reference sequence). The CDR3 is CASSLGFGLDTQYF. In nucleotides, the CDR3 is TGTGCCAGCAGCTTAGGGTTCGGGTTGGATACGCAGTATTTT.

This clonotype was picked up many times. The chain couples TRBV7-9 to TRBJ1-4; 7 nucleotides line up with TRBD1. Per germline, CDR1 SEHNR and CDR2 FQNEAQ (reference sequence). Trimming took 3 bases from V and 5 from J; bases not matched to a gene: 6. This CDR3 has 15 amino acids. CDR3 loop: CASSFPDRRNEKLFF. The DNA of the CDR3 is TGTGCCAGCAGCTTCCCGGACAGGAGAAATGAAAAACTGTTTTTT.

V is TRBV20-1 and J is TRBJ1-1, with D hard to call. This CDR3 contains 12 residues. V was clipped by 2 bases and J by 5 bases, with 9 bases between them. CDR1 and CDR2 (germline): DFQATT, SNEGSKA (reference sequence). The chain's CDR3 is CSARPQGTEAFF. The CDR3 DNA sequence: TGCAGTGCTAGACCCCAAGGGACTGAAGCTTTCTTT.

This chain joins TRBV2 and TRBJ2-7, with D perhaps being TRBD1 or TRBD2 (5 bases each). CDR1 is SNHLY and CDR2 is FYNNEI in the germline V gene. The CDR3 is 14 residues long. Trimming removed 3 bases at V and 3 bases at J, with 12 bases between. The CDR3 protein is CASSEGPRLYEQYF. CDR3 coding DNA: TGTGCCAGCAGTGAGGGACCGAGGCTCTACGAGCAGTACTTC.

This chain connects TRBV6-4 to TRBJ2-3; 15 bases map to TRBD2. Germline CDR1 MRHNA, CDR2 SNTAGT. J gave up 6 bases and V 4 bases, and 14 bases lay outside the gene matches. The CDR3 is 19 residues long. CDR3 protein: CASSAYSLGTSGGLDTQYF. The DNA of the CDR3 is TGTGCCAGCAGTGCCTACAGCCTGGGGACTAGCGGGGGGTTGGATACGCAGTATTTT.